The rows below give T cell receptor beta chains drawn from one sample of a study of blood T cell repertoires in COVID-19. The protocol was immunoSEQ multiplex PCR, while the TCRdb copy is restricted to in-frame clones and leaves out a portion. The repertoire holds a few hundred thousand clones, with about 91% as singletons. The sequencing sample was made of PBMCs or T cells enriched from blood (not recorded which). The receptors were sampled from a woman in her 40s with acute COVID-19. The conserved cysteine and the conserved F or W are not part of the CDR3 here. Fields, in order: V gene, CDR3 protein.

V gene: TRBV6-1
CDR3 protein: ASSEALWTGGASYNSPLH

V gene: TRBV19
CDR3 protein: ASSPWTDLQETQY

V gene: TRBV6-2/TRBV6-3
CDR3 protein: ASSRPVRERNTIY

V gene: TRBV7-9
CDR3 protein: ASSLGRVDTGELF

V gene: TRBV7-3
CDR3 protein: ASSAQDGSTEAF

V gene: TRBV7-8
CDR3 protein: ASSFAGDWSWQY

V gene: TRBV5-1
CDR3 protein: ASKQGAGDEKLF

V gene: TRBV7-9
CDR3 protein: ASSSPGTVSAF

V gene: TRBV3-1/TRBV3-2
CDR3 protein: ASSPSGSLEQY

V gene: TRBV5-1
CDR3 protein: ASSSLYGTGTQETQY

V gene: TRBV5-1
CDR3 protein: ASREAGPDNEQF

V gene: TRBV9
CDR3 protein: ASSVDRAGANVLT

V gene: TRBV15
CDR3 protein: ATSRESWEAGEEETQY

V gene: TRBV3-1/TRBV3-2
CDR3 protein: ASSTGINSPLH

V gene: TRBV29-1
CDR3 protein: SVDIRSRDKNIQY

V gene: TRBV5-1
CDR3 protein: ASSFGDRGGEKLF

V gene: TRBV2
CDR3 protein: ASMGAREGTGELF

V gene: TRBV12-3/TRBV12-4
CDR3 protein: ASSWDRGREQY

V gene: TRBV5-1
CDR3 protein: ASSPSGAVSYEQY

V gene: TRBV6-5
CDR3 protein: ASRLEGAIGEKLF

V gene: TRBV6-1
CDR3 protein: ASSEAKGLATLNIQY

V gene: TRBV3-1/TRBV3-2
CDR3 protein: ASSQEGAGENYGYT

V gene: TRBV6-5
CDR3 protein: ASSLRDRGGYT

V gene: TRBV9
CDR3 protein: ASSVGGGRAIRHNEQF

V gene: TRBV11-2
CDR3 protein: ASSLGDIWGGETQY

V gene: TRBV4-1
CDR3 protein: ASSQGGQLNEKLF

V gene: TRBV6-5
CDR3 protein: ASSLRERVYEQY

V gene: TRBV3-1/TRBV3-2
CDR3 protein: ASSQHRGLGYT

V gene: TRBV3-1/TRBV3-2
CDR3 protein: ASSQDRGGGNTEAF

V gene: TRBV28
CDR3 protein: ATLAGGYYGYT

V gene: TRBV7-6
CDR3 protein: ASSYGTSGSKTEQF

V gene: TRBV9
CDR3 protein: ASSVGGGADTEAF

V gene: TRBV6-2/TRBV6-3
CDR3 protein: ASSPGSWAGYT

V gene: TRBV23-1
CDR3 protein: ASSRGGSSNQPQH

V gene: TRBV19
CDR3 protein: ASRHGLPGAGTEAF

V gene: TRBV19
CDR3 protein: ASTWGENTGELF

V gene: TRBV5-4
CDR3 protein: ASSLFVEDEQF

V gene: TRBV5-4
CDR3 protein: ASSLNSGTSGRRYYEQF

V gene: TRBV6-1
CDR3 protein: ASSEFRSYNEQF

V gene: TRBV28
CDR3 protein: ASRDPRGSPLH

V gene: TRBV3-1/TRBV3-2
CDR3 protein: ASSPNRDSPLH

V gene: TRBV4-1
CDR3 protein: ASSRGTGSSYEQY

V gene: TRBV27
CDR3 protein: ASSPRQGWAHQPQH

V gene: TRBV19
CDR3 protein: ASSPPGTGGDSPLH

V gene: TRBV24-1
CDR3 protein: ATSGVSSGSRDEQF

V gene: TRBV19
CDR3 protein: ASTTDRVSTNEKLF

V gene: TRBV6-5
CDR3 protein: ASSYRGNQPQH

V gene: TRBV25-1
CDR3 protein: ASSEVRLAGGGDTQY

V gene: TRBV6-2/TRBV6-3
CDR3 protein: ASSSIGGGIQY

V gene: TRBV10-1
CDR3 protein: ASSPGTSGGGETQY

V gene: TRBV29-1
CDR3 protein: SVEAGNTIY

V gene: TRBV2
CDR3 protein: ASSGRSRGTEAF

V gene: TRBV7-9
CDR3 protein: ASSSFGGGRSNQPQH

V gene: TRBV7-9
CDR3 protein: ASSPRTGNQETQY

V gene: TRBV4-3
CDR3 protein: ASSQDRATVDGYT

V gene: TRBV19
CDR3 protein: ASSPRTGRGGYT

V gene: TRBV7-9
CDR3 protein: ASSLTDIGGYT

V gene: TRBV7-2
CDR3 protein: ASSLLGGGNQPQH

V gene: TRBV24-1
CDR3 protein: ATSDSGGNTEAF